This T cell receptor (beta chain) derives from a study (dated by TCRdb to about 2015). At the level of the whole study: The study examined whether tumor-infiltrating Tregs in breast cancer are drawn from blood Tregs or arise in situ by conversion from other CD4+ T cell subsets. On the study overall, not on this receptor specifically: Across 23 patients, approximately 13% of tumor Treg TRBV12-4/TRBJ1-2 sequences were shared with naive CD4+ cells, compared with less than 2.1% shared with blood Tregs or memory cells. Tumor memory CD4+ T cell TCR gene usage was found to cluster with blood and lymph node memory CD4+ cells and with lymph node naive CD4+ cells. The larger-cohort validation was restricted to a single TCR beta V-J rearrangement rather than whole repertoires. Tumor-infiltrating Treg TCR alpha and beta sequences overlapped most with tumor naive CD4+ T cells, then with blood naive CD4+ T cells.

This clonotype is large (0.1 to 1%) in terms of sample share. Its recognized antigen is unknown. No base quality information exists; no much larger clone differs at one position. Cut back by 1 base and 3 bases, the V and J ends lie 6 bases apart. Including cysteine and phenylalanine, the CDR3 has 13 amino acids. Only the CDR3 DNA stays, 39 bases, in frame from base 1. The library was built by means of multiplex PCR. Reads for this sample came from an Ion Torrent PGM. In the approximately 21-patient analysis, TRBV12-4/TRBJ1-2 clonotypes were amplified using adaptor-ligated barcode primers. For the 23-patient cohort, the TRBV12-4/TRBJ1-2 amplicons were sequenced on the Ion Personal Genome Machine system. The study's processing was this. For each of nine subset-tissue groups, sequencing data from the five patients were pooled, and the groups were then compared using unsupervised clustering of TCR gene usage. The Morisita-Horn index, with shared sequences weighted by their contribution to each repertoire, was used to calculate repertoire similarity. Clones were called with MiXCR by TCRdb after fastp trimmed the public reads at Q25, and only in-frame beta chains were retained. One record per CDR3 amino acid sequence lists the most common genes and DNA. TCRdb, not the authors, supplied the V and J calls. The sample includes about 300 distinct CDR3 sequences, with 6% observed a single time. Approximately 46% of the sample comes from the top ten.

CD4+CD45RO+CD25- cells were isolated as memory CD4+ T cells. A larger group of fewer than 30 breast cancer patients was studied by sequencing a single TRBV12-4/TRBJ1-2 rearrangement in tumor Tregs and blood Treg, naive and memory CD4+ cells. Ficoll density gradient centrifugation was used to isolate mononuclear cells from lymph nodes or from more than 40 ml of peripheral blood. FACS confirmed that the sorted cell populations were more than 90% pure. This receptor was identified in a female donor with breast cancer. The sequenced sample consisted of memory CD4+ T cells sorted from blood. In the paper's terms, the cell subset or site label means: memory CD4+ T cells, CD4+CD45RO+CD25-. The chain joins TRBV12-3 or TRBV12-4 to TRBJ1-2, with the D gene call left open. The CDR3 corresponds to CASSLGQYYGYTF. Read as DNA, the sequence is TGTGCCAGCAGTTTAGGGCAGTACTATGGCTACACCTTC.